What follows is one T cell receptor (beta chain) and its context. The antigen remains undetermined. This sample is drawn from a study of T cell responses to AZD1222 COVID-19 vaccine. Overall study: Timing groups of about 4 and about 12 weeks for second doses were pooled.

The repertoire was sequenced with immunoSEQ multiplex PCR; TCRdb's copy has only in-frame clones and lacks some. Of 170,000 or so clones listed, approximately 86% were seen once; the top ten hold less than 3%. Study results and limitations: The study sampled repertoires only after the peak T cell response.

This sequence was found in an adult in good health. The sequences come from peripheral blood, collected on day 0 of AZD1222 vaccination.

Here the CDR3 DNA reads TGTGCCTGGAGTACAGGGGGCCCCCCTTTGGGCTACACCTTC. This gives the protein CAWSTGGPPLGYTF. J is TRBJ1-2 and V is TRBV30; 9 nucleotides match TRBD1. V was clipped by 2 bases and J by 8 bases; unmatched bases: 9. Germline V CDR1 and CDR2: GTSNPN, SVGIG (reference sequence). CDR3 length equals 14 residues.